This section outlines one T cell receptor beta chain sequence together with its context. The antigen remains unidentified. The data derive from a study of cytomegalovirus exposure and HLA in healthy donors. Whole-study results and caveats: The study labeled fewer than 200 TCR beta chains cytomegalovirus-associated.

The primer mix had 60 Vbeta and 13 Jbeta primers. Sequencing used immunoSEQ multiplex PCR; TCRdb keeps in-frame clones, though not all of them. The profile covers roughly 120,000 clones, with more than 70% appearing a single time and under 3% taken by the ten largest. The sequenced material came from PBMCs. This TCR derives from an older woman in good health and CMV-seropositive.

The CDR3 region is CASSLVSGRAYNEQFF. The DNA of the CDR3 is TGTGCCAGCAGCTTGGTTTCCGGGAGGGCCTACAATGAGCAGTTCTTC. The chain has TRBV5-6 and TRBJ2-1, with 8 bases aligning to TRBD2. The CDR3 is 16 residues long. The trim removed 0 bases at V and 2 bases at J, leaving 4 bases unmatched. Looked up from germline, CDR1 is SGHDT and CDR2 is YYEEEE.